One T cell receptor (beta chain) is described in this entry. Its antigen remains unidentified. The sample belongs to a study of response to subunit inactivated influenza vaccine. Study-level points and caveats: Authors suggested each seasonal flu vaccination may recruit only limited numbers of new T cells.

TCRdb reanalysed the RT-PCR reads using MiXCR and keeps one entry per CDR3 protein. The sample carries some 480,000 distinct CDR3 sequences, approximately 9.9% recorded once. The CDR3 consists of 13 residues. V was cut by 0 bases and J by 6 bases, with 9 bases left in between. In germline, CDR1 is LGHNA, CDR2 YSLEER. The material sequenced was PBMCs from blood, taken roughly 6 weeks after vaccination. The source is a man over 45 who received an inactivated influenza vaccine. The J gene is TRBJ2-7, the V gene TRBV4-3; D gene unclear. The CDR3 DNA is TGCGCCAGCAGCCAAGATTGGTTGGCCGAGCAGTACTTC. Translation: CASSQDWLAEQYF.